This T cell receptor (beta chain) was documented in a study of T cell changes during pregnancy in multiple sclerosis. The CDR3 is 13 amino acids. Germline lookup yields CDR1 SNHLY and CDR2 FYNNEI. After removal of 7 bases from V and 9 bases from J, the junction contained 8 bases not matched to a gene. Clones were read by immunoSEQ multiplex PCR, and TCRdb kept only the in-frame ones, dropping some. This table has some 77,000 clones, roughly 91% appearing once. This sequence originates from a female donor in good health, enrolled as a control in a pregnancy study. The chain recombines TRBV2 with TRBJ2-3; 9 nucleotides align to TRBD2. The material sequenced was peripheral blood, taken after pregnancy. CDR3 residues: CASTGTSLWTQYF. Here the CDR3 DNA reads TGTGCCAGCACCGGGACTAGCTTGTGGACGCAGTATTTT.